This TCR beta chain was sequenced during a study of OX40 agonist ivuxolimab in advanced cancers. Overall study: Patients got intravenous ivuxolimab at 0.01 to 10 mg/kg every 2 weeks. Overall study findings and caveats: Partly responding patients at 0.1-3.0 mg/kg showed some of the smallest clonal expansion.

TCRdb keeps only in-frame clones here, not all; method: immunoSEQ multiplex PCR. The data hold approximately 12,000 clones, with roughly 80% observed a single time. Germline V gene data show CDR1 as MDHEN and CDR2 as SYDVKM. CDR3 size: 19 residues. V lost 4 bases, J lost 5 bases, and 19 bases stayed unmatched. With regard to this clone: Its antigen is unknown.

The chain has TRBV28 and TRBJ2-7; 11 bases map to TRBD2. The specimen was CD4+ or CD8+ T cells sorted from blood, collected in a trial of the OX40 agonist ivuxolimab. The receptor was isolated from an adult with an advanced solid tumor such as melanoma, head and neck, liver or kidney cancer. The CDR3: CASSSFRQGTSGSVHEQYF. The CDR3 DNA is TGTGCCAGCAGTTCCTTTCGACAGGGAACTAGCGGGAGTGTCCACGAGCAGTACTTC.